This T cell receptor beta chain was recovered during a study of vaccination effects on CD4 cells after COVID-19. Before sequencing, viral peptide pools were used by the ViraFEST assay to expand antigen-specific CD4+ T cells. It was after roughly 11 days of culture that CD4+ T cells were isolated. From March to December 2020, the person had a SARS-CoV-2 infection that was confirmed by PCR. Each person got two doses of an mRNA SARS-CoV-2 vaccine, BNT162b2 or mRNA-1273. Cultures had half their medium replaced with IL-2 medium on days 3 and 7. The protocol was immunoSEQ multiplex PCR, while the TCRdb copy is restricted to in-frame clones and leaves out a portion. This sample has about 15,000 clones, with approximately 83% found just once. A remark on this clone: The antigen remains undetermined.

CDR1 and CDR2 (germline): SNHLY, FYNNEI. After removal of 5 bases from V and 5 bases from J, the junction contained 7 bases not matched to a gene. This CDR3 contains 16 residues. Overall study findings and caveats: Whether induced by infection or by vaccine, clones showed marked clonal contraction late after vaccination. Convalescent post-vaccine spike-reactive clones were mostly newly vaccine-induced.

This TCR came from a human donor who had a prior SARS-CoV-2 infection. Here the sequenced sample was CD4+ T cells from PBMCs cultured with HCoV-NL63 spike peptides, taken after COVID-19 vaccination. The V call is TRBV2, the J call TRBJ2-3; 13 bases line up with TRBD2. The chain's CDR3 is CASSQGTSGAGDTQYF. CDR3 sequence (DNA): TGTGCCAGCAGTCAAGGGACTAGCGGGGCGGGAGATACGCAGTATTTT.